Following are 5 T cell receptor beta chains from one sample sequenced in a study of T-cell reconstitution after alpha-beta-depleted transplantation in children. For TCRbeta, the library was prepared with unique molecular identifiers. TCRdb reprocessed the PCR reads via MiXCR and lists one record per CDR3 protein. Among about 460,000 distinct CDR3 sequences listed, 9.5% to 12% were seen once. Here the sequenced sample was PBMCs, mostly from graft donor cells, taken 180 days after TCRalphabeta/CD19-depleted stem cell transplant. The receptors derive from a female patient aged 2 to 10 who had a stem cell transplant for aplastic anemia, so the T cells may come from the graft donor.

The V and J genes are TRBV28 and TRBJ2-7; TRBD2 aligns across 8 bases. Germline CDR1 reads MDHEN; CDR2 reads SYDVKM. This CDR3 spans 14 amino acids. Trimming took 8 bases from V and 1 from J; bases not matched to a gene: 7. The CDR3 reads CASGPGLVSYEQYF. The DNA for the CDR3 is TGTGCCAGCGGACCGGGACTAGTGTCCTACGAGCAGTACTTC.

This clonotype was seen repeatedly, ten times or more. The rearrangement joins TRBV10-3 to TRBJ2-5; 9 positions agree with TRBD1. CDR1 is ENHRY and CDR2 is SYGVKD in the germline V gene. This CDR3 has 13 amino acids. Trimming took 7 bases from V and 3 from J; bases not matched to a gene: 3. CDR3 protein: CAINRGHEETQYF. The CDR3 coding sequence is TGTGCCATCAACAGGGGGCATGAAGAGACCCAGTACTTC.

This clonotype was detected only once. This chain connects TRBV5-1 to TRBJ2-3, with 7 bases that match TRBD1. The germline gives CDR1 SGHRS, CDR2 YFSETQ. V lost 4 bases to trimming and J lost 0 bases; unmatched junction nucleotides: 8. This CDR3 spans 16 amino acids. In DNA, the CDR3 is TGCGCCAGCAGCCGAACAGGGGCAACTAGCACAGATACGCAGTATTTT. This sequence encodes CASSRTGATSTDTQYF.

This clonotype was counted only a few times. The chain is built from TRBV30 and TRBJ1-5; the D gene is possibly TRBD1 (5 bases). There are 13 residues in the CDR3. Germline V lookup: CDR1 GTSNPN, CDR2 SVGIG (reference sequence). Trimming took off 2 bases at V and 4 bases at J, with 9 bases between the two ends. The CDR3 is CAWSNGGNQPQHF. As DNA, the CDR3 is TGTGCCTGGAGTAACGGGGGGAATCAGCCCCAGCATTTT.

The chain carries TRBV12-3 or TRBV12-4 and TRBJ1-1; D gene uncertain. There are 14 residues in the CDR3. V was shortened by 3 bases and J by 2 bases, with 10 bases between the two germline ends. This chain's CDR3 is CASSFGSLNTEAFF. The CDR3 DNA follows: TGTGCCAGCAGTTTTGGCAGCCTAAACACTGAAGCTTTCTTT.